Listed here are 19 T cell receptor beta chains from one sample, sequenced in a study of blood T cell repertoires in COVID-19. Some clones are missing from TCRdb's copy, which holds only in-frame ones; the method was immunoSEQ multiplex PCR. This repertoire shows about 56,000 clones, 89% found once; its top ten account for approximately 45%. The sequenced material came from peripheral blood. Source of these receptors: a woman between 55 and 75 years old with COVID-19, enrolled during active disease.

The chain employs TRBV25-1 and TRBJ1-4; TRBD1 is a possible D gene (5 bases). CDR3 length equals 15 residues. Trimming left V 4 bases short and J 6 bases short, with 15 bases between. Germline CDR1 is MGHDK and CDR2 is SYGVNS. CDR3 sequence: CASSGRGVGDEKLFF. The CDR3 DNA sequence: TGTGCCAGCAGTGGTCGGGGGGTTGGGGATGAAAAACTGTTTTTT.

V is TRBV11-2 and J is TRBJ1-1; the D gene is possibly TRBD1 (5 bases). The CDR3 extends over 16 amino acids. V lost 8 bases, J lost 4 bases, and 23 bases lay in between. The germline CDR1 and CDR2 sequences are SGHAT and FQNNGV. The CDR3 loop reads CASRINQIGGGTEAFF. For the CDR3, the DNA is TGTGCCAGCCGTATTAACCAAATCGGGGGAGGCACTGAAGCTTTCTTT.

This rearrangement joins TRBV30 to TRBJ2-7; a possible D gene is TRBD2 (5 bases). This CDR3 comprises 12 residues. Per the germline V gene, CDR1 is GTSNPN and CDR2 is SVGIG (reference sequence). V gave up 5 bases and J gave up 1 base, with 9 bases separating them. Here the CDR3 reads CAWGRNSYEQYF. The DNA for the CDR3 is TGTGCCTGGGGGAGAAATTCCTACGAGCAGTACTTC.

This clone was picked up one time. The chain uses TRBV7-2 and TRBJ1-1, with a weak D call TRBD1 (6 bases). The V end was cut by 5 bases, the J end by 0 bases, with 16 bases between. This CDR3 spans 16 amino acids. CDR1 is SGHTA, CDR2 FQGNSA, per germline. The CDR3 loop reads CASSPRQELLNTEAFF. DNA of the CDR3: TGTGCCAGCAGCCCCCGACAGGAGCTGTTGAACACTGAAGCTTTCTTT.

This clone was detected once. The DNA for the CDR3 is TGTGCCAGCTCGACGGACAGGGGTAAAACTGAAGCTTTCTTT. Encoded protein: CASSTDRGKTEAFF. The V and J genes are TRBV18 and TRBJ1-1; 9 nucleotides match TRBD1. J lost 5 bases, V lost 6 bases, and 7 bases had no gene match. In germline, CDR1 is KGHSH, CDR2 LQKENI. The CDR3 is 14 amino acids. The full variable domain, its missing parts supplied by reference TRBV18 and TRBJ1-1, is NAGVMQNPRHLVRRRGQEARLRCSPMKGHSHVYWYRQLPEEGLKFMVYLQKENIIDESGMPKERFSAEFPKEGPSILRIQQVVRGDSAAYFCASSTDRGKTEAFFGQGTRLTVV.

The rearrangement links TRBV6-5 to TRBJ2-5; the D gene is possibly TRBD2 (6 bases). Germline V CDR1 and CDR2: MNHEY, SVGAGI. The V end was cut by 0 bases, the J end by 4 bases, with 9 bases between. CDR3 size: 14 residues. The CDR3 is CASSYSWGGETQYF. Here the CDR3 DNA reads TGTGCCAGCAGTTACTCGTGGGGAGGAGAGACCCAGTACTTC.

V usage is TRBV29-1 and J usage is TRBJ2-1; TRBD2 aligns across 8 bases. Germline values: CDR1 SQVTM, CDR2 ANQGSEA. V trimming: 0 bases; J trimming: 2 bases; junction bases outside the gene matches: 6. The CDR3 is 16 amino acids. For the CDR3, the DNA is TGCAGCGTTGAAGAGGGGCGAGCGGGAGCCTACAATGAGCAGTTCTTC. It translates to CSVEEGRAGAYNEQFF.

The V and J genes are TRBV3-1 (or the pseudogene TRBV3-2) and TRBJ1-6; tentative D call: TRBD1 (6 bases). Deletions cut 3 bases from V and 0 bases from J, with 12 bases between. This CDR3 comprises 17 residues. In germline, CDR1 is LGHDT, CDR2 YNNKEL (reference sequence). The CDR3 nucleotides are TGTGCCAGCAGCCAGACAGGCCCGAGCTCCTATAATTCACCCCTCCACTTT. The encoded protein is CASSQTGPSSYNSPLHF.

The chain recombines TRBV2 with TRBJ2-5; D unclear. This CDR3 region has 14 residues. The germline V gene encodes CDR1 SNHLY and CDR2 FYNNEI. The V and J ends lost 1 base and 4 bases respectively, with 10 bases between them. The CDR3 protein is CASSEGVGRETQYF. As DNA, the CDR3 is TGTGCCAGCAGTGAAGGGGTGGGCAGAGAGACCCAGTACTTC. The full variable domain, completed using reference TRBV2 and TRBJ2-5, is EPEVTQTPSHQVTQMGQEVILRCVPISNHLYFYWYRQILGQKVEFLVSFYNNEISEKSEIFDDQFSVERPDGSNFTLKIRSTKLEDSAMYFCASSEGVGRETQYFGPGTRLLVL.

The gene calls are TRBV6-5 and TRBJ2-4, with TRBD2 as a possible D gene (6 bases). The CDR3 contains 13 residues. Germline assignment: CDR1 MNHEY and CDR2 SVGAGI. Trimming pared 6 bases from V and 9 bases from J, leaving 15 bases between. DNA of the CDR3: TGTGCCAGCAGACGGTCGATCGGGGGCATTCAGTACTTC. Amino acids: CASRRSIGGIQYF.

In its sample, this clone was seen once. The chain has TRBV2 and TRBJ2-7, with 8 bases matching TRBD2. The J segment lost 6 bases and the V segment lost 1 base, leaving 5 bases of the junction unmatched. The CDR3 consists of 14 residues. From germline, CDR1 is SNHLY and CDR2 FYNNEI. CDR3 in DNA: TGTGCCAGCAGTGAAGAACTAGCGGCGAGCGAGCAGTACTTC. It is translated as CASSEELAASEQYF.

This rearrangement joins TRBV7-9 to TRBJ2-2; no definite D call. This CDR3 has 12 residues. Germline values: CDR1 SEHNR, CDR2 FQNEAQ (reference sequence). Between the trimmed V and J ends, which lost 5 bases and 5 bases, there was a span of 6 bases. The CDR3 DNA follows: TGTGCCAGCAGCCCCCTTACCGGGGAGCTGTTTTTT. Translating it yields CASSPLTGELFF.

This rearrangement joins TRBV30 to TRBJ1-3; tentatively, D is TRBD1 (6 bases). The CDR3 totals 15 residues. Germline V CDR1 and CDR2: GTSNPN, SVGIG (reference sequence). V was cut by 0 bases and J by 2 bases, with 11 bases left in between. This CDR3 is CAWSVPRGTGNTIYF. CDR3 sequence (DNA): TGTGCCTGGAGTGTACCTAGGGGGACTGGAAACACCATATATTTT.

This sequence joins TRBV2 and TRBJ2-1, with 11 bases lining up with TRBD2. The CDR3 length is 15 residues. After removal of 4 bases from V and 8 bases from J, the junction contained 7 bases not matched to a gene. The germline CDR1 and CDR2 sequences are SNHLY and FYNNEI. The CDR3 reads CASSVLLAGVDEQFF. CDR3 bases: TGTGCCAGCAGTGTCCTACTAGCGGGAGTCGATGAGCAGTTCTTC.

The chain employs TRBV6-5 and TRBJ2-1, with D unresolved. The V end lost 7 bases, the J end lost 8 bases, and 18 bases lay between the germline ends. The V gene's germline CDR1 is MNHEY and CDR2 SVGAGI. This CDR3 region has 14 residues. The CDR3 sequence is CASTLWASMDEQFF. The CDR3 DNA is TGTGCCAGCACCCTTTGGGCCTCCATGGATGAGCAGTTCTTC.

V and J are TRBV7-2 and TRBJ2-1; 10 bases are a match to TRBD2. The V and J ends lost 7 bases and 3 bases, in that order; junction bases with no gene match: 6. The CDR3 loop spans 15 amino acids. Germline V gene lookup returns CDR1 SGHTA and CDR2 FQGNSA. CDR3 loop: CASNERGGLYNEQFF. CDR3 DNA sequence: TGTGCCAGCAACGAGCGGGGGGGCCTCTACAATGAGCAGTTCTTC.

The chain couples TRBV7-2 to TRBJ1-1, with TRBD1 matching over 10 bases. The CDR3 consists of 14 residues. V dropped 6 bases and J dropped 1; count of bases not matched to a gene: 2. The germline gives CDR1 SGHTA, CDR2 FQGNSA. CDR3 nucleotides: TGTGCCAGCAGGCGGGACAGGGGGAACACTGAAGCTTTCTTT. Translating gives CASRRDRGNTEAFF.

The rearrangement uses TRBV6-2 or TRBV6-3 and TRBJ2-1; weak D call: TRBD2 (6 bases). This CDR3 comprises 16 residues. Trimming cost V 5 bases and J 8 bases, with 22 bases left between them. The germline V gene has CDR1 MNHEY and CDR2 SVGEGT. CDR3 amino acids: CASSPPTSSPPHEQFF. The CDR3 DNA is TGTGCCAGCAGTCCCCCCACTAGCTCCCCCCCCCATGAGCAGTTCTTC.

This clone was seen only once. The CDR3 nucleotides are TGTGCCAGCAGTACCCAAGGACAGGGTGTAGGGTCACCCCTCCACTTT. Protein: CASSTQGQGVGSPLHF. The chain joins TRBV28 to TRBJ1-6; 8 bases are shared with TRBD1. This CDR3 spans 16 amino acids. Trimming cost V 5 bases and J 10 bases; bases outside gene matches: 13. CDR1 MDHEN and CDR2 SYDVKM come from the germline V gene.